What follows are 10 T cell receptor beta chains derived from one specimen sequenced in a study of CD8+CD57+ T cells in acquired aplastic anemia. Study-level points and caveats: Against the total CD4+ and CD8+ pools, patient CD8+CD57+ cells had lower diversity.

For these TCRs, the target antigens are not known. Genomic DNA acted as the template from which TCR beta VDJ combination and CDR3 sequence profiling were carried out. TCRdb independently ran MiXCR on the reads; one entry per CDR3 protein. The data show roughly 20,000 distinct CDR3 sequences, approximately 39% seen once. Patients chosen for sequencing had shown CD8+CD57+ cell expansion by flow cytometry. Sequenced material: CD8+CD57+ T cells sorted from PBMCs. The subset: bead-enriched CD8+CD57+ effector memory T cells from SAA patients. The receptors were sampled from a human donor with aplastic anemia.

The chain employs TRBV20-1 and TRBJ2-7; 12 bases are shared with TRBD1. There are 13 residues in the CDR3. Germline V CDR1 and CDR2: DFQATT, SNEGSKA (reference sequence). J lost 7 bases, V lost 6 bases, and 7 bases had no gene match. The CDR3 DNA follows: TGCAGTGCGTGCTGGGACAGGGGGCGTGAGCAGTACTTC. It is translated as CSACWDRGREQYF.

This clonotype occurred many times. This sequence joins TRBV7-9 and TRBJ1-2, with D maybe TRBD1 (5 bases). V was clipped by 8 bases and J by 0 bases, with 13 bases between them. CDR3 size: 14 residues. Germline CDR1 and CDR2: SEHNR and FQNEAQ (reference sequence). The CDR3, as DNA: TGTGCCAGCGAAGACAGTACCGCTAACTATGGCTACACCTTC. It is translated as CASEDSTANYGYTF.

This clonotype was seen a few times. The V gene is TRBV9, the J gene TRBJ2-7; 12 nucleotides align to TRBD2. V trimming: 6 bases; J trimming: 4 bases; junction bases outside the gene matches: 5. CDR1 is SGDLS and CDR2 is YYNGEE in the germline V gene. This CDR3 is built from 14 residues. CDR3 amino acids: CASNLAGGPYEQYF. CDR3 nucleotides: TGTGCCAGCAACCTAGCGGGAGGGCCATACGAGCAGTACTTC.

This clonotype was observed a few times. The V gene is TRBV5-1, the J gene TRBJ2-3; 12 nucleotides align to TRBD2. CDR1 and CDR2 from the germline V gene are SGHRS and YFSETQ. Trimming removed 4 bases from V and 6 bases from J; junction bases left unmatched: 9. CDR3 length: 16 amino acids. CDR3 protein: CASSPWTSGVPDTQYF. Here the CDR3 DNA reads TGCGCCAGCAGCCCCTGGACTAGCGGGGTCCCTGATACGCAGTATTTT.

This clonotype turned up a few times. The CDR3 loop is CASSRGTSGGIDTQYF. The DNA of the CDR3 is TGTGCCAGCAGCCGAGGGACTAGCGGGGGGATAGATACGCAGTATTTT. J is TRBJ2-3 and V is TRBV7-9, with TRBD2 matching 15 bases. V shed 5 bases and J 5 bases; nucleotides not matched to a gene: 5. The germline CDR1 and CDR2 sequences are SEHNR and FQNEAQ (reference sequence). The CDR3 covers 16 residues.

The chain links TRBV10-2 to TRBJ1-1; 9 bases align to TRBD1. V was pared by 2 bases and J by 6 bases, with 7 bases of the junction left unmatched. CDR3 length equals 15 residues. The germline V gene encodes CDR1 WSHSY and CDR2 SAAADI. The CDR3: CASSEDRGFYPEAFF. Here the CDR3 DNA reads TGCGCCAGCAGTGAGGACAGGGGGTTTTATCCTGAAGCTTTCTTT.

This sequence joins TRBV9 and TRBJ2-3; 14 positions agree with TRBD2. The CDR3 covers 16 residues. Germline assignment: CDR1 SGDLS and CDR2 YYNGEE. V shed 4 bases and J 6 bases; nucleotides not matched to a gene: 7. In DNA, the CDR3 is TGTGCCAGCAGCTTCGGACTAGCGGGGGGTAGTGATACGCAGTATTTT. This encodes CASSFGLAGGSDTQYF.

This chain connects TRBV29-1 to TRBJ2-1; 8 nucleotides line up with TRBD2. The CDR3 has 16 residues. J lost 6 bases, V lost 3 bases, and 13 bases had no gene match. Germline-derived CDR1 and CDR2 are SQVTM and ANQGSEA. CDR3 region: CSVERGVAGRSNEQFF. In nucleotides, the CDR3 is TGCAGCGTTGAGAGAGGAGTAGCGGGACGAAGCAATGAGCAGTTCTTC.

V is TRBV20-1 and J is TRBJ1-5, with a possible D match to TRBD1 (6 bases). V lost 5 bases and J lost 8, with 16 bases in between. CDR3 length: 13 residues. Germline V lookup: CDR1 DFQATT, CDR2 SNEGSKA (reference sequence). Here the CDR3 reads CSAPRGSLEPQHF. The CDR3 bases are TGCAGTGCTCCCAGGGGCAGTCTTGAGCCCCAGCATTTT.

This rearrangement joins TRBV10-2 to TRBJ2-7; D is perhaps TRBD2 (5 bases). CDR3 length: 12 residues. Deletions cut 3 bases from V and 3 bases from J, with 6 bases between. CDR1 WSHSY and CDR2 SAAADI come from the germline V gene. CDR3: CASSDGLYEQYF. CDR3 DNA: TGCGCCAGCAGTGATGGACTCTACGAGCAGTACTTC.